This TCR beta chain was captured by sequencing in a study of graft-versus-host responses after intestinal transplantation. For the study at large: The recipients all started with anti-thymocyte globulin induction and then took tacrolimus and steroids for 3 to 4 years. Study-wide points: Peak circulating GvH clone levels tracked with early post-transplant HvG declines.

From the graft tissue, intraepithelial and lamina propria lymphocytes were released through processing. The CDR3 is made up of 15 amino acids. Per germline, CDR1 SGHRS and CDR2 YFSETQ. V lost 2 bases, J lost 1 base, and 5 bases stayed unmatched. Assay: immunoSEQ multiplex PCR; the TCRdb copy retains only in-frame clones and omits some. The sample consists of 35,000 to 40,000 clones, approximately 86% of them appearing once. This clone was observed a single time. The antigen is not known. V usage is TRBV5-1 and J usage is TRBJ2-7; 8 bases are a match to TRBD1. The sequence came from a human patient who received an intestinal transplant, so some T cells may come from the graft donor. Sequenced here: ileum tissue, sampled roughly 200 days after intestinal transplant. CDR3: CASSLLGTGSYEQYF. CDR3 nucleotide sequence: TGCGCCAGCAGCTTATTGGGGACAGGATCCTACGAGCAGTACTTC.